This T cell receptor beta chain was identified during a study of blood T cell repertoires in COVID-19. On the study more broadly: Acute and convalescent COVID-19 samples came from the United States, Italy and Spain. T cells, B-cell-depleted T cells, or PBMCs supplied cDNA or gDNA.

Losses at the gene ends were 5 bases for V and 6 bases for J; bases not matched to a gene: 5. The CDR3 is 14 residues long. Germline lookup yields CDR1 MNHEY and CDR2 SVGAGI. Original data processing: Quantification of nucleated cells was approximated via reference gene primer amplification. Sequenced by immunoSEQ multiplex PCR; TCRdb stores in-frame clones only, minus some. The DNA was the basis for D and trimming; V, J and clone size are from that table. The repertoire holds over 100,000 clones, around three quarters seen once, with almost 4.5% in the top ten. The sequence was obtained from a human donor in a cohort sampled during active or convalescent COVID-19. The rearrangement links TRBV6-5 to TRBJ2-2; 8 positions match TRBD1. What was sequenced was peripheral blood. CDR3: CASSTGQVPGELFF. DNA of the CDR3: TGTGCCAGCAGTACGGGACAGGTCCCCGGGGAGCTGTTTTTT.